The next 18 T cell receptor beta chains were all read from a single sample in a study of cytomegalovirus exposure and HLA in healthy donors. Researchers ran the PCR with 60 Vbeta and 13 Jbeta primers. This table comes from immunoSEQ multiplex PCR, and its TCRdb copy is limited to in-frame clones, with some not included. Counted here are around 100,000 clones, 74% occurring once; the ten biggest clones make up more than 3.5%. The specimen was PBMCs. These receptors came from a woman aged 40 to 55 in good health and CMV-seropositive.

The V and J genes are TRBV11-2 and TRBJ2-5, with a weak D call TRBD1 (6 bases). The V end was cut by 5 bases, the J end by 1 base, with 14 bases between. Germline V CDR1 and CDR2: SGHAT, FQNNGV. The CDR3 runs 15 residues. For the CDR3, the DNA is TGTGCCAGCAGCCTCCGGGACATCAGCCAAGAGACCCAGTACTTC. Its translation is CASSLRDISQETQYF.

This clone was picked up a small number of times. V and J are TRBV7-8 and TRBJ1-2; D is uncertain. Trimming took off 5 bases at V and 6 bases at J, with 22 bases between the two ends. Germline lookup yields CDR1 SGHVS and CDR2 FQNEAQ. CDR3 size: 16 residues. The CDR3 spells CASSHSPPRGGNGYTF. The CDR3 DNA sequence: TGTGCCAGCAGCCACTCCCCCCCGCGGGGAGGAAATGGCTACACCTTC.

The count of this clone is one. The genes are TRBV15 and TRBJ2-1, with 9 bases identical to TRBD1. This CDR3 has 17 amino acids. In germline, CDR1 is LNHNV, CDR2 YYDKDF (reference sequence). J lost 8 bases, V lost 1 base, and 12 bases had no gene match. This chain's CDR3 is CATSRGDRASFSYEQFF. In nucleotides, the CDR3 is TGTGCCACCAGCAGAGGGGACAGGGCCTCTTTTTCCTATGAGCAGTTCTTC. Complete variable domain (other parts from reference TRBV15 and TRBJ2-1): DAMVIQNPRYQVTQFGKPVTLSCSQTLNHNVMYWYQQKSSQAPKLLFHYYDKDFNNEADTPDNFQSRRPNTSFCFLDIRSPGLGDTAMYLCATSRGDRASFSYEQFFGPGTRLTVL.

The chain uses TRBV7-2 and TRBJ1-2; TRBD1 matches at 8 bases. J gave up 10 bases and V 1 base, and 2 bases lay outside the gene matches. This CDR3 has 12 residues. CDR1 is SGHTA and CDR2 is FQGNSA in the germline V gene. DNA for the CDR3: TGTGCCAGCAGCTTAGTTCAGGGGGCCTACACCTTC. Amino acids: CASSLVQGAYTF.

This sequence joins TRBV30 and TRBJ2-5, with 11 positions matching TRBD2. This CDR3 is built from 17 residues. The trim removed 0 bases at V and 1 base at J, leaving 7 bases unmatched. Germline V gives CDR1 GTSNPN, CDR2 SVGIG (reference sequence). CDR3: CAWSVRRTSGRQETQYF. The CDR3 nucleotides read TGTGCCTGGAGTGTACGAAGGACTAGCGGGCGCCAAGAGACCCAGTACTTC.

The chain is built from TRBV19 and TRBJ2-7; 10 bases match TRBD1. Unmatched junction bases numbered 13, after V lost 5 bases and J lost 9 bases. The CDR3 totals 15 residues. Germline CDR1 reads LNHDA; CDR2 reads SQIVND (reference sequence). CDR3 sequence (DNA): TGTGCCAGTAGTGACCCGGGACAGGGGCTACGCGGGCAGTACTTC. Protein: CASSDPGQGLRGQYF.

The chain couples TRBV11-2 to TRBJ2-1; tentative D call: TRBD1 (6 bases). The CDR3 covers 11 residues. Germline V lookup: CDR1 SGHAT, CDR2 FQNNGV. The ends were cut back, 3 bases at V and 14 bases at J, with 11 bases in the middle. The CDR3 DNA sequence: TGTGCCAGCAGCTTTCAGGGGTGGGAGTTCTTC. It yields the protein CASSFQGWEFF. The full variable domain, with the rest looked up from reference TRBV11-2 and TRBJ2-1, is EAGVAQSPRYKIIEKRQSVAFWCNPISGHATLYWYQQILGQGPKLLIQFQNNGVVDDSQLPKDRFSAERLKGVDSTLKIQPAKLEDSAVYLCASSFQGWEFFGPGTRLTVL.

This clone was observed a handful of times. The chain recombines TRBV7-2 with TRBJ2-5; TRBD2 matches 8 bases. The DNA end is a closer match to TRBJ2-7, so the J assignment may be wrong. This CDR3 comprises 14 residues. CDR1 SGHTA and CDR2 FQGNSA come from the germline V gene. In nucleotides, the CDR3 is TGTGCCAGCAGCTCTCCGGGGGGGCCGATCGAGCAGTACTTC. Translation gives CASSSPGGPIEQYF.

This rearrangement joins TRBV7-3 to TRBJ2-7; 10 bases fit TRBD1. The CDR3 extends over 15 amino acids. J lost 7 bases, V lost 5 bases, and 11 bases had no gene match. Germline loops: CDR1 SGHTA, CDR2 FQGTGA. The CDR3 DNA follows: TGTGCCAGCAGCCCGACGGGGACAGGGGTAGAAGAGCAGTACTTC. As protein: CASSPTGTGVEEQYF.

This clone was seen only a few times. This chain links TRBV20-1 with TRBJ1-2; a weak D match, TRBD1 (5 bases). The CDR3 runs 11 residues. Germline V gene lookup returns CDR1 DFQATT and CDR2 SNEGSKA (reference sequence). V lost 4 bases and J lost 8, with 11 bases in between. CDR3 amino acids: CSATGMGGYTF. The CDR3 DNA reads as TGCAGTGCTACAGGGATGGGGGGCTACACCTTC.

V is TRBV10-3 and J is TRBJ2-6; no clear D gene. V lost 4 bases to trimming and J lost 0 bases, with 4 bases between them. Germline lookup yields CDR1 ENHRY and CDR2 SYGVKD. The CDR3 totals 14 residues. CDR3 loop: CAISAGSGANVLTF. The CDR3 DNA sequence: TGTGCCATCAGTGCAGGCTCTGGGGCCAACGTCCTGACTTTC.

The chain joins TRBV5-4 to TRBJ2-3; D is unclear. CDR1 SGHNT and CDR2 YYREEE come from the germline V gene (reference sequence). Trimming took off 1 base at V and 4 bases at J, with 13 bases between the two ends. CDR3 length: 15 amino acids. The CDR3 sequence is CASSLPGAPADTQYF. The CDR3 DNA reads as TGTGCCAGCAGCTTGCCTGGAGCTCCCGCAGATACGCAGTATTTT.

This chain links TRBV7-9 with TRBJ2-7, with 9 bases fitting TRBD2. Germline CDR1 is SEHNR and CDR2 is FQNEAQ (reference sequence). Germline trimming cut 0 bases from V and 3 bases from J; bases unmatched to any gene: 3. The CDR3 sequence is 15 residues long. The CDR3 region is CASSLALAGYYEQYF. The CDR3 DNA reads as TGTGCCAGCAGCTTAGCGCTAGCGGGATACTACGAGCAGTACTTC. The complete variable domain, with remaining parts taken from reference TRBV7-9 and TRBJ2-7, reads DTGVSQNPRHKITKRGQNVTFRCDPISEHNRLYWYRQTLGQGPEFLTYFQNEAQLEKSRLLSDRFSAERPKGSFSTLEIQRTEQGDSAMYLCASSLALAGYYEQYFGPGTRLTVT.

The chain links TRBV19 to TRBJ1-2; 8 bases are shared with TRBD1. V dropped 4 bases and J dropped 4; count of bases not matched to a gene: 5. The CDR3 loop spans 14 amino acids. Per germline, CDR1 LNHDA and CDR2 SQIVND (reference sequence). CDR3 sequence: CASSNRGAFYGYTF. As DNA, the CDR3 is TGTGCCAGTAGTAACAGGGGGGCCTTCTATGGCTACACCTTC.

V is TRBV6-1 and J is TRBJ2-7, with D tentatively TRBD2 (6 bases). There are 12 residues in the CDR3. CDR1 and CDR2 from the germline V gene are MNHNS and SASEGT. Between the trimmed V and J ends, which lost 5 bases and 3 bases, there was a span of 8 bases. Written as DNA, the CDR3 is TGTGCCAGCAGTCTGGGGGGCTACGAGCAGTACTTC. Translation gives CASSLGGYEQYF.

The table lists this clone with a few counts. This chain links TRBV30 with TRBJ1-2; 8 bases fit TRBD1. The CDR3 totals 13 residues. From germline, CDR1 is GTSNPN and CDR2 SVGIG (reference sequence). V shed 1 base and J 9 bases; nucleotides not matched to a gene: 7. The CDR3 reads CAWSATGGFRYTF. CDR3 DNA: TGTGCCTGGAGTGCCACAGGGGGATTTCGCTACACCTTC.

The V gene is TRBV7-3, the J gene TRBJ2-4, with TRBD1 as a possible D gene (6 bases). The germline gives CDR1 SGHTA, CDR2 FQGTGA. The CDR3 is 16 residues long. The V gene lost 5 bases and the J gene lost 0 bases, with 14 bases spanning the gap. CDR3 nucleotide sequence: TGTGCCAGCAGCCCACAGGGAGACCTAGCCAAAAACATTCAGTACTTC. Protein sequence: CASSPQGDLAKNIQYF.

DNA of the CDR3: TGTGCCAGCAGCCCGGGACTAGCGGATAGTATATGGACCGGGGAGCTGTTTTTT. Translation gives CASSPGLADSIWTGELFF. This chain links TRBV5-6 with TRBJ2-2, with 11 bases lining up with TRBD2. This CDR3 has 18 amino acids. Germline assignment: CDR1 SGHDT and CDR2 YYEEEE. The junction had 13 bases not matched to a gene; V was cut back by 4 bases and J by 5 bases.